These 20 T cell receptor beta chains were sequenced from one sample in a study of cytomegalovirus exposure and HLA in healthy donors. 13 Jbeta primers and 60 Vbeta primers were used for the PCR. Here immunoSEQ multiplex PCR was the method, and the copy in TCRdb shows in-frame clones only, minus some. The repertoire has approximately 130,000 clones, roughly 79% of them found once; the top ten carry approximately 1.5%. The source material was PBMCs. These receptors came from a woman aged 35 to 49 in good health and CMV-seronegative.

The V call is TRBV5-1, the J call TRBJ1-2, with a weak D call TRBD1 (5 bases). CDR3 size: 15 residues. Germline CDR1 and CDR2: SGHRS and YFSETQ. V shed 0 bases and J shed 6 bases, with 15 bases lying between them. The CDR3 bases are TGCGCCAGCAGCTTGGAGTCGGGAGGGGTGCATGGCTACACCTTC. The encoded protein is CASSLESGGVHGYTF.

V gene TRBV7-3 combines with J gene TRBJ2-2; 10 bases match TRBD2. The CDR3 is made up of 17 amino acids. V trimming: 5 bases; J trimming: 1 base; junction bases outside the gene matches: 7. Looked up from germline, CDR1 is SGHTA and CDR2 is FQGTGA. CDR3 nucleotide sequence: TGTGCCAGCAGCAACCCCTGGACTAGCGGGAACACCGGGGAGCTGTTTTTT. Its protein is CASSNPWTSGNTGELFF.

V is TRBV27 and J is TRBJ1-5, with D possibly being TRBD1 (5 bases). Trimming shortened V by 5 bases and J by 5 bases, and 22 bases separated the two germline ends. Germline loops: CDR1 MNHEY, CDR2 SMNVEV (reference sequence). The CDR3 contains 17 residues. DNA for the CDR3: TGTGCCAGCAGTCCAAAATCGACCCAGGGAAAGGATCAGCCCCAGCATTTT. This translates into CASSPKSTQGKDQPQHF.

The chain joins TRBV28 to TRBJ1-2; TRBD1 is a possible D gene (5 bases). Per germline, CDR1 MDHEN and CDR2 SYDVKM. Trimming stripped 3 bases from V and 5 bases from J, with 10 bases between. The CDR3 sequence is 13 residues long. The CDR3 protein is CASSFGARYGYTF. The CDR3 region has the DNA TGTGCCAGCAGTTTTGGGGCCCGGTATGGCTACACCTTC.

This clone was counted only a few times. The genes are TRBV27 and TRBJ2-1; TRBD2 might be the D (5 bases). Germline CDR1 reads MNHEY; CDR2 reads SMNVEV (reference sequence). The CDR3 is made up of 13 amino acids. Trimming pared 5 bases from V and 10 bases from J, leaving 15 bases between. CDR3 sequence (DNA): TGTGCCAGCAGTACCTATACGTCGGGAGAGCAGTTCTTC. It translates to CASSTYTSGEQFF.

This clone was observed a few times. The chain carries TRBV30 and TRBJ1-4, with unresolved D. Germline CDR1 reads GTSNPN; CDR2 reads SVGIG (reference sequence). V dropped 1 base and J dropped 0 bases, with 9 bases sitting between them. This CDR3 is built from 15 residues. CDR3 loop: CAWSGRYSTNEKLFF. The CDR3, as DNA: TGTGCCTGGAGTGGCAGGTATTCAACTAATGAAAAACTGTTTTTT.

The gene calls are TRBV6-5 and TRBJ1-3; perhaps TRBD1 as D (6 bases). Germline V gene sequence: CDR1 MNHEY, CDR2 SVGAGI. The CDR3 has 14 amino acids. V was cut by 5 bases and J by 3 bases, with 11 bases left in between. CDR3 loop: CASSPGASGNTIYF. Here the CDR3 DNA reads TGTGCCAGCAGTCCAGGGGCTAGTGGAAACACCATATATTTT.

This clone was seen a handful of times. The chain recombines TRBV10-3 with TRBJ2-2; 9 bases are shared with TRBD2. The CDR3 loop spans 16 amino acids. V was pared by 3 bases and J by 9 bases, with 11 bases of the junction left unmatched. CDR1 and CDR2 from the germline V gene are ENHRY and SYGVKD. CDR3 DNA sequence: TGTGCCATCAGTGATTTCGAGACTAGCGGTGATAGGGAGCTGTTTTTT. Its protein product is CAISDFETSGDRELFF.

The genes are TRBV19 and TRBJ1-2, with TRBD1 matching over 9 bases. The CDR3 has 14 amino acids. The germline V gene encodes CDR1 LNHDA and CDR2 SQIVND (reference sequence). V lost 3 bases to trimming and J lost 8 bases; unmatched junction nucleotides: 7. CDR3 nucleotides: TGTGCCAGTAGTATGAAACAGGGGGCACCCGGCTACACCTTC. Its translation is CASSMKQGAPGYTF.

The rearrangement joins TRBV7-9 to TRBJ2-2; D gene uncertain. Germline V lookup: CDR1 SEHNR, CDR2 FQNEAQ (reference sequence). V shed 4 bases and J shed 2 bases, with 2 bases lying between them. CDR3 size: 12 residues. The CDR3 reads CASSSNTGELFF. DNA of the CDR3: TGTGCCAGCAGCTCTAACACCGGGGAGCTGTTTTTT.

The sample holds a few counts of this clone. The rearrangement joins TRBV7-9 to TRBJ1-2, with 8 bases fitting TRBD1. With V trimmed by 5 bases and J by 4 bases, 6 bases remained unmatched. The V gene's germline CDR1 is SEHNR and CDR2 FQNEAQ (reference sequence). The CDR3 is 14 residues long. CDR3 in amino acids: CASSGNTGGYGYTF. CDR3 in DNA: TGTGCCAGCAGCGGGAATACAGGGGGCTATGGCTACACCTTC.

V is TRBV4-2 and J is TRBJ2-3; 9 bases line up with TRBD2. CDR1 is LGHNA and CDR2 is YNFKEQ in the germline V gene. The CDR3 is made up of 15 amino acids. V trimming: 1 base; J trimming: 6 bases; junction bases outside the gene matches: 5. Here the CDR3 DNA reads TGTGCCAGCAGCCAAGCACGGCGGGGGGGGGATACGCAGTATTTT. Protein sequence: CASSQARRGGDTQYF.

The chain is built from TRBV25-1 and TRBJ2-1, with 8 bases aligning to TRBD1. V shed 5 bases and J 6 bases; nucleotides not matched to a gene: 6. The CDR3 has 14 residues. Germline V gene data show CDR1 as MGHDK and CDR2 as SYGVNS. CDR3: CASSLRTGINEQFF. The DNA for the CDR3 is TGTGCCAGCAGTCTACGGACAGGGATCAATGAGCAGTTCTTC.

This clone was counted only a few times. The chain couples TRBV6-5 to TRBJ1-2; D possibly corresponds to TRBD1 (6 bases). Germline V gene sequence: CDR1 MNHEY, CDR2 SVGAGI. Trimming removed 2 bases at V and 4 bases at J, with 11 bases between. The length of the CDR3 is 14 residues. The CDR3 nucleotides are TGTGCCAGCAGTTACATGGGCAGGGGCTATGGCTACACCTTC. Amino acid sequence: CASSYMGRGYGYTF.

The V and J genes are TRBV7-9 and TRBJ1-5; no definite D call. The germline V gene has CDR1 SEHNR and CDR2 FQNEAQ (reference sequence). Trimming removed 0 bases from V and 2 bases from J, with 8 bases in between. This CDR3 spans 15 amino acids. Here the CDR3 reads CASSLAREGNQPQHF. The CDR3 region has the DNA TGTGCCAGCAGCTTAGCGCGTGAAGGCAATCAGCCCCAGCATTTT.

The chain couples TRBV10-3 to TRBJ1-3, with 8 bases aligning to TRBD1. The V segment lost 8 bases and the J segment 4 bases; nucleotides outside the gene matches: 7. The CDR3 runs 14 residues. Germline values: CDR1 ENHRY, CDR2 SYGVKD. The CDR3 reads CAIGDRGDGNTIYF. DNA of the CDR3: TGTGCCATCGGCGACAGGGGAGACGGAAACACCATATATTTT.

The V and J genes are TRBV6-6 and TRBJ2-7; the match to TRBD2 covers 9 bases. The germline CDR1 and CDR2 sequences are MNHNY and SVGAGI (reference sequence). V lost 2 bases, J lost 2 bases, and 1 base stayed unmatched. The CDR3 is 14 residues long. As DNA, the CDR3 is TGTGCCAGCAGTTACGGCGGGGGGGCCTACGAGCAGTACTTC. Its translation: CASSYGGGAYEQYF.

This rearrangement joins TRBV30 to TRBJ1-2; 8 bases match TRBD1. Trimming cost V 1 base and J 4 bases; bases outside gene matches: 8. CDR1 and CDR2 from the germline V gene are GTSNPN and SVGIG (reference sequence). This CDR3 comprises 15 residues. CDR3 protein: CAWSAPQGGSYGYTF. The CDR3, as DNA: TGTGCCTGGAGTGCCCCACAGGGGGGATCCTATGGCTACACCTTC.

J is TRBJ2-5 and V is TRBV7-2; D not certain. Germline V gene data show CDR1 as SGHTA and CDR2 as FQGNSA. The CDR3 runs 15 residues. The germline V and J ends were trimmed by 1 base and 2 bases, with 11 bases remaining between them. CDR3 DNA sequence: TGTGCCAGCAGCTTAGGGGCCGCCGCTCAAGAGACCCAGTACTTC. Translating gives CASSLGAAAQETQYF.

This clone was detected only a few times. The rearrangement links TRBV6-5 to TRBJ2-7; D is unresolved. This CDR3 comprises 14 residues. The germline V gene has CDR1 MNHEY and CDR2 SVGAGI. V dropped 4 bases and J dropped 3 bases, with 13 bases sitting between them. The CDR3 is CASSSTRHSYEQYF. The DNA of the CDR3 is TGTGCCAGCAGTTCCACCCGACACAGCTACGAGCAGTACTTC.